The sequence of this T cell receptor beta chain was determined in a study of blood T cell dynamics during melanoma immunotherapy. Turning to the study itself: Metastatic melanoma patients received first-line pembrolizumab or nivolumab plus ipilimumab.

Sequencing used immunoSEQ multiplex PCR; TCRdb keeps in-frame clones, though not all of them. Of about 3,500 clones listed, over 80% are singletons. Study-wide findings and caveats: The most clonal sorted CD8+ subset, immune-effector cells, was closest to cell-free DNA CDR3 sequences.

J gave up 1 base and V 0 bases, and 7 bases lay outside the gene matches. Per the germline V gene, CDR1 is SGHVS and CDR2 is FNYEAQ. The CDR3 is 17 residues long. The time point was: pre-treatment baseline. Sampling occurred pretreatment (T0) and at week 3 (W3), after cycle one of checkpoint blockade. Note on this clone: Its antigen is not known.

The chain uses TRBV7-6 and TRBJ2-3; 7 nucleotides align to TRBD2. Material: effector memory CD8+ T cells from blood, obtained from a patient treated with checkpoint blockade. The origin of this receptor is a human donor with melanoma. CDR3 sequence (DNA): TGTGCCAGCAGCTTAGCGCCCAGGAGCGGGGGCACAGATACGCAGTATTTT. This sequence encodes CASSLAPRSGGTDTQYF.